A selection of T cell receptor beta chains follows, all from one sample in a study of blood T cell repertoires in COVID-19. Clones were read by immunoSEQ multiplex PCR, and TCRdb kept only the in-frame ones, dropping some. The sample holds 400,000 to 500,000 clones, roughly 88% seen once. Sample: PBMCs or T cells enriched from blood (not recorded which). The source of these receptors is a woman between 18 and 30 years old who had been exposed to COVID-19. The CDR3 runs from the conserved cysteine through the conserved F or W. The D gene is left open where the match is weak. Clone size is stated in some rows and not others, as once, few, many or a class when expanded.

j_call d_call clone_size v_call cdr3_nt cdr3_aa
TRBJ2-3 . . TRBV12-3/TRBV12-4 TGTGCCAGCAGCTACGACTTAAAACCGCAGTATTTT CASSYDLKPQYF
TRBJ2-4 TRBD1 once TRBV4-3 TGCGCCAGCGGGTCCGTGACAGGGGAGACTCAGTACTTC CASGSVTGETQYF
TRBJ1-2 TRBD1 . TRBV11-2 TGTGCCAGCAGCGATCAGGGGGCGATCGGTGGCTACACCTTC CASSDQGAIGGYTF
TRBJ1-1 TRBD1 . TRBV6-5 TGTGCCAGCAGTTACGCCGGGACAGGGGACACTGAAGCTTTCTTT CASSYAGTGDTEAFF
TRBJ2-1 TRBD2 . TRBV11-3 TGTGCCAGCAGCTTCGGTCTAGCGGGAGGCGGGCAGTTCTTC CASSFGLAGGGQFF
TRBJ2-2 TRBD1 . TRBV24-1 TGTGCCACCAGTGAAAGCCCCGGACAGGGCCTCGGGGAGCTGTTTTTT CATSESPGQGLGELFF
TRBJ1-1 TRBD1 . TRBV7-3 TGTGCCAGCAGCCCCTCTAGGGACAGGAACACTGAAGCTTTCTTT CASSPSRDRNTEAFF
TRBJ1-6 . . TRBV28 TGTGCCAGCAGTTTGTTGAGGGATTCACCCCTCCACTTT CASSLLRDSPLHF
TRBJ2-1 . . TRBV27 TGTGCCAGCAGTTTCCCAGGATCCTACAATGAGCAGTTCTTC CASSFPGSYNEQFF
TRBJ2-5 TRBD2 . TRBV5-3 TGTGCCAGAAGCCCCAGACTAGCGGGAGGCCCATTGTTGGAGACCCAGTACTTC CARSPRLAGGPLLETQYF
TRBJ2-3 TRBD1 . TRBV5-1 TGCGCCAGCAGCCAAGGTGGACAGGGTGAAGATACGCAGTATTTT CASSQGGQGEDTQYF
TRBJ2-1 TRBD2 . TRBV7-8 TGTGCCAGCACCAATAAGCGGCCGACAGTAGCGGGGGAGAATGAGCAGTTCTTC CASTNKRPTVAGENEQFF
TRBJ1-6 TRBD1 . TRBV5-5 TGTGCCAGCAGCTTGGGGACAGGGGTTTCACCCCTCCACTTT CASSLGTGVSPLHF
TRBJ2-3 TRBD2 . TRBV5-4 TGTGCCAGCAGCGCGAACGGCGGGAGGGCCGTTATAGATACGCAGTATTTT CASSANGGRAVIDTQYF
TRBJ2-7 TRBD1 once TRBV19 TGTGCCAGTAGTTCCCCGGGACAGGCTACCTACGAGCAGTACTTC CASSSPGQATYEQYF
TRBJ1-4 TRBD1 few TRBV7-2 TGTGCCAGCCACAGGGGGCCAGAGGAAAAACTGTTTTTT CASHRGPEEKLFF
TRBJ1-3 . . TRBV19 TGTGCCAGTAGTACAGGTCTACAGGATCCTGGAAACACCATATATTTT CASSTGLQDPGNTIYF
TRBJ1-6 . . TRBV2 TGTGCCATCGGGGGGAATTCACCCCTCCACTTT CAIGGNSPLHF
TRBJ1-3 . . TRBV14 TGTGCCAGCAGCCAAGACCCCTTGACGGGGGGAAACACCATATATTTT CASSQDPLTGGNTIYF
TRBJ2-7 TRBD2 . TRBV7-2 TGTGCCAGCACCTTTAGCGGGGGGCTCTACGAGCAGTACTTC CASTFSGGLYEQYF
TRBJ1-2 TRBD1 . TRBV28 TGTGCCAGCAGTTTACAGGGACAGGGGTATGGCGGCTACACCTTC CASSLQGQGYGGYTF
TRBJ1-4 . . TRBV15 TGTGCCACCAGCGGTAAAAGGGGGACCTCAGGCAGCCCTGGGGAAAAACTGTTTTTT CATSGKRGTSGSPGEKLFF
TRBJ2-3 TRBD2 once TRBV7-3 TGTGCCAGCAGCTCCGGACTAGCAGCGGATACGCAGTATTTT CASSSGLAADTQYF
TRBJ2-6 TRBD2 . TRBV18 TGTGCCAGCTCACCCCCTAGCGGGAGGGCTGGGGCCAACGTCCTGACTTTC CASSPPSGRAGANVLTF
TRBJ1-3 . . TRBV13 TGTGCCAGCAGCCATAATACAGGGCACCCCCTATATTTT CASSHNTGHPLYF
TRBJ1-6 . . TRBV7-9 TGTGCCAGCAGCCCACCCTCAGGGTATAATTCACCCCTCCACTTT CASSPPSGYNSPLHF
TRBJ1-1 . . TRBV11-3 TGTGCCAGCAGCTTAGGAGGACATAATGAAGCTTTCTTT CASSLGGHNEAFF
TRBJ1-5 . . TRBV19 TGTGCCAGTAGCTTCTCTGGGGGGGGCAATCAGCCCCAGCATTTT CASSFSGGGNQPQHF
TRBJ2-3 TRBD2 . TRBV15 TGTGCCACCAGCAGAGATTCGGCGGGAGCAGGGGATACGCAGTATTTT CATSRDSAGAGDTQYF
TRBJ2-7 TRBD1 . TRBV19 TGTGCCAGTAGCGCAAGACAGGGCCACTACGAGCAGTACTTC CASSARQGHYEQYF
TRBJ2-7 . once TRBV4-3 TGCGCCAGCAGCCAAGAGGCAGGGATTAAAAGTTTCTACGAGCAGTACTTC CASSQEAGIKSFYEQYF
TRBJ2-1 . . TRBV12-3/TRBV12-4 TGTGCCAGCAGTTTTGGCGGTTTAGGTGAGCAGTTCTTC CASSFGGLGEQFF
TRBJ2-7 . . TRBV18 TGTGCCAGCTCAACCCCTAGTTCCGAGCAGTACTTC CASSTPSSEQYF
TRBJ2-1 TRBD1 once TRBV7-9 TGTGCCAGCAGCCTCCGGGACAGGGGTATCGATGAGCAGTTCTTC CASSLRDRGIDEQFF
TRBJ2-3 TRBD2 . TRBV3-1/TRBV3-2 TGTGCCAGCAGCCAACATAGACTAGCGGGGAGAGGGGATACGCAGTATTTT CASSQHRLAGRGDTQYF
TRBJ2-7 TRBD1 once TRBV6-4 TGTGCCAGCAGTGACGCTGGGGACAGCAGGGCCTACGAGCAGTACTTC CASSDAGDSRAYEQYF
TRBJ2-7 TRBD2 . TRBV18 TGTGCCAGCTCACCTCCCTCGACTAGCGGGGCCTACGAGCAGTACTTC CASSPPSTSGAYEQYF
TRBJ1-4 . once TRBV4-3 TGCGCCAGCAGCCGGGCAGGATCGGAAAAACTGTTTTTT CASSRAGSEKLFF
TRBJ1-6 TRBD1 once TRBV7-9 TGTGCCAGCAGCTCGACAGGGCTCTTCCACTTT CASSSTGLFHF
TRBJ2-5 . . TRBV10-3 TGTGCCATCAGTGGGGGGGTTTTGGAGACCCAGTACTTC CAISGGVLETQYF